The 7 T cell receptor beta chains listed next were all sequenced from one sample in a study of cytomegalovirus exposure and HLA in healthy donors. The PCR made use of 60 Vbeta and 13 Jbeta primers. Sequencing used immunoSEQ multiplex PCR; TCRdb keeps in-frame clones, though not all of them. In the table there are around 150,000 clones, around four fifths of which are singletons. Specimen: PBMCs. These receptors were obtained from a young man in good health and CMV-seropositive.

This clone appeared a few times. Here the CDR3 reads CASSKVTSNEQFF. The CDR3, as DNA: TGTGCCAGTAGTAAGGTGACTAGCAATGAGCAGTTCTTC. V gene TRBV19 combines with J gene TRBJ2-1; D might be TRBD2 (6 bases). CDR1 and CDR2 from the germline V gene are LNHDA and SQIVND (reference sequence). The CDR3 consists of 13 residues. With 4 bases removed from V and 6 bases from J, the gap between germline ends came to 10 bases. The full variable domain, rest sourced from reference TRBV19 and TRBJ2-1, is DGGITQSPKYLFRKEGQNVTLSCEQNLNHDAMYWYRQDPGQGLRLIYYSQIVNDFQKGDIAEGYSVSREKKESFPLTVTSAQKNPTAFYLCASSKVTSNEQFFGPGTRLTVL.

V is TRBV7-9 and J is TRBJ2-2; 11 nucleotides line up with TRBD1. J gave up 4 bases and V 5 bases, and 9 bases lay outside the gene matches. The V gene's germline CDR1 is SEHNR and CDR2 FQNEAQ (reference sequence). CDR3 length: 17 residues. DNA for the CDR3: TGTGCCAGCAGCCTAGGACAGGGGGCAGCCGCCACCGGGGAGCTGTTTTTT. This encodes CASSLGQGAAATGELFF.

As DNA, the CDR3 is TGCGCCAGCAGCTCCGTGGGAGCAACCTACGAGCAGTACTTC. Residues: CASSSVGATYEQYF. This chain links TRBV5-1 with TRBJ2-7, with D possibly TRBD2 on 5 matching bases. Germline CDR1 SGHRS, CDR2 YFSETQ. CDR3 length: 14 residues. V was clipped by 3 bases and J by 2 bases, with 12 bases between them.

J is TRBJ2-5 and V is TRBV7-9; D is perhaps TRBD1 (6 bases). The V gene lost 2 bases and the J gene lost 2 bases, with 12 bases spanning the gap. The CDR3 covers 15 residues. Germline lookup yields CDR1 SEHNR and CDR2 FQNEAQ (reference sequence). The CDR3 reads CASSLRGGFQETQYF. CDR3 sequence (DNA): TGTGCCAGCAGCTTAAGAGGGGGATTTCAAGAGACCCAGTACTTC.

The chain is built from TRBV19 and TRBJ1-5; 8 bases agree with TRBD1. CDR1 is LNHDA, CDR2 SQIVND, per germline (reference sequence). This CDR3 comprises 15 residues. V lost 2 bases, J lost 2 bases, and 2 bases stayed unmatched. The CDR3 region is CASSILGQGNQPQHF. The DNA for the CDR3 is TGTGCCAGTAGTATATTGGGACAGGGCAATCAGCCCCAGCATTTT.

The rearrangement joins TRBV11-3 to TRBJ1-3, with TRBD2 as a possible D gene (6 bases). The J call is uncertain, as TRBJ2-2 better fits the DNA end. Germline V lookup: CDR1 SGHNT, CDR2 YENEEA. This CDR3 is built from 15 residues. The CDR3 DNA sequence: TGTGCCAGCAGCTCCTCCCGGGGGACTCAGGGGGAGCTGTTTTTT. This sequence encodes CASSSSRGTQGELFF.

The chain is built from TRBV5-1 and TRBJ2-1; the match to TRBD2 covers 11 bases. V shed 4 bases, J shed 8 bases, and the junction held 14 bases outside the gene matches. The germline gives CDR1 SGHRS, CDR2 YFSETQ. This CDR3 is built from 17 residues. CDR3 region: CASSVGTTSGREHEQFF. The CDR3 bases are TGCGCCAGCAGCGTCGGGACAACTAGCGGGAGAGAACATGAGCAGTTCTTC.